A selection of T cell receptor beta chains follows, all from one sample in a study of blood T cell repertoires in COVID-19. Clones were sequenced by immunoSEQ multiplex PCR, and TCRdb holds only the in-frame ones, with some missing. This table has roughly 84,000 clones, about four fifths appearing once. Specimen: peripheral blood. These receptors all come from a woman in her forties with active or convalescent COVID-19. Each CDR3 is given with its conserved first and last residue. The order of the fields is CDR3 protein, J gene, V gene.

cdr3_aa: CASSLGQPTDTQYF; j_call: TRBJ2-3; v_call: TRBV18
cdr3_aa: CASSPSLEHTEAFF; j_call: TRBJ1-1; v_call: TRBV5-4
cdr3_aa: CASSQVRQGAYEQYF; j_call: TRBJ2-7; v_call: TRBV4-3
cdr3_aa: CASSTGTSGGEGQETQYF; j_call: TRBJ2-5; v_call: TRBV6-2/TRBV6-3
cdr3_aa: CASSLQGSTDTQYF; j_call: TRBJ2-3; v_call: TRBV7-2
cdr3_aa: CASSADRGVHEQYF; j_call: TRBJ2-7; v_call: TRBV27
cdr3_aa: CASSLLFEAFF; j_call: TRBJ1-1; v_call: TRBV12-3/TRBV12-4
cdr3_aa: CASSPSAGLALNEQFF; j_call: TRBJ2-1; v_call: TRBV18
cdr3_aa: CATSRDLATSNQPQHF; j_call: TRBJ1-5; v_call: TRBV15
cdr3_aa: CASNLLGQGIETQYF; j_call: TRBJ2-5; v_call: TRBV14
cdr3_aa: CATSDPGTYEQYF; j_call: TRBJ2-7; v_call: TRBV24-1
cdr3_aa: CASSSRGDEQYF; j_call: TRBJ2-7; v_call: TRBV19
cdr3_aa: CASSLGAHEQYF; j_call: TRBJ2-7; v_call: TRBV7-8
cdr3_aa: CASSSRGTTGELFF; j_call: TRBJ2-2; v_call: TRBV7-2
cdr3_aa: CASRPRPNEKLFF; j_call: TRBJ1-4; v_call: TRBV12-3/TRBV12-4
cdr3_aa: CASSDRGGRTEAFF; j_call: TRBJ1-1; v_call: TRBV28
cdr3_aa: CATSTGTSGRSPYNEQFF; j_call: TRBJ2-1; v_call: TRBV24-1
cdr3_aa: CASRRGLEEIEKLFF; j_call: TRBJ1-4; v_call: TRBV7-9
cdr3_aa: CASSLVRGRAFF; j_call: TRBJ1-1; v_call: TRBV28
cdr3_aa: CASSLYGETQPQHF; j_call: TRBJ1-5; v_call: TRBV5-1
cdr3_aa: CATSRGQGEIGYTF; j_call: TRBJ1-2; v_call: TRBV15
cdr3_aa: CADPRAAFF; j_call: TRBJ1-1; v_call: TRBV2
cdr3_aa: CASSRGTRADTQYF; j_call: TRBJ2-3; v_call: TRBV21-1
cdr3_aa: CASSFLPADAGDTEAFF; j_call: TRBJ1-1; v_call: TRBV28
cdr3_aa: CASSPPMGLAGGSEQFF; j_call: TRBJ2-1; v_call: TRBV18
cdr3_aa: CASSLGTGGLGNQPQHF; j_call: TRBJ1-5; v_call: TRBV5-8
cdr3_aa: CASSLGDRSGNTIYF; j_call: TRBJ1-3; v_call: TRBV5-1
cdr3_aa: CASSRDFGSYEQYF; j_call: TRBJ2-7; v_call: TRBV4-3
cdr3_aa: CASSRRMASKETQYF; j_call: TRBJ2-5; v_call: TRBV7-9
cdr3_aa: CASKKGNYGYTF; j_call: TRBJ1-2; v_call: TRBV9
cdr3_aa: CASSQASGTYEQYF; j_call: TRBJ2-7; v_call: TRBV28
cdr3_aa: CSAGQGVTGELFF; j_call: TRBJ2-2; v_call: TRBV29-1
cdr3_aa: CASSHRSGETQYF; j_call: TRBJ2-5; v_call: TRBV7-7
cdr3_aa: CASSSSHHGYNEQFF; j_call: TRBJ2-1; v_call: TRBV7-6
cdr3_aa: CAISPEAGVADTQYF; j_call: TRBJ2-3; v_call: TRBV10-3
cdr3_aa: CSVGGAGELFF; j_call: TRBJ2-2; v_call: TRBV29-1
cdr3_aa: CASSAIVGAITDTQYF; j_call: TRBJ2-3; v_call: TRBV7-9
cdr3_aa: CASRLQDSPLHF; j_call: TRBJ1-6; v_call: TRBV6-5
cdr3_aa: CASNPTGAYNEQFF; j_call: TRBJ2-1; v_call: TRBV5-1
cdr3_aa: CASRGQTNTEAFF; j_call: TRBJ1-1; v_call: TRBV2
cdr3_aa: CASFRTGKIRHQPQHF; j_call: TRBJ1-5; v_call: TRBV21-1
cdr3_aa: CASSPRTRGNTEAFF; j_call: TRBJ1-1; v_call: TRBV16
cdr3_aa: CASSFSETGTGLYEQYF; j_call: TRBJ2-7; v_call: TRBV5-1
cdr3_aa: CAISARGQGATEAFF; j_call: TRBJ1-1; v_call: TRBV10-3
cdr3_aa: CASSLPLADLSYEQYF; j_call: TRBJ2-7; v_call: TRBV11-2
cdr3_aa: CASSYRGQGEKLFF; j_call: TRBJ1-4; v_call: TRBV5-1
cdr3_aa: CASSEAEGAGNTIYF; j_call: TRBJ1-3; v_call: TRBV6-1
cdr3_aa: CASSEMGQGNIQYF; j_call: TRBJ2-4; v_call: TRBV6-1
cdr3_aa: CASSLRRLGGETQYF; j_call: TRBJ2-5; v_call: TRBV5-6
cdr3_aa: CASSLFITGNTEAFF; j_call: TRBJ1-1; v_call: TRBV28
cdr3_aa: CAISDLSHTGELFF; j_call: TRBJ2-2; v_call: TRBV10-3
cdr3_aa: CASSQDRTGVNEKLFF; j_call: TRBJ1-4; v_call: TRBV4-3
cdr3_aa: CASSIDPTGFYGYTF; j_call: TRBJ1-2; v_call: TRBV19
cdr3_aa: CASSLVAGGQETQYF; j_call: TRBJ2-5; v_call: TRBV5-4
cdr3_aa: CASSQDLGTGVNTIYF; j_call: TRBJ1-3; v_call: TRBV4-3